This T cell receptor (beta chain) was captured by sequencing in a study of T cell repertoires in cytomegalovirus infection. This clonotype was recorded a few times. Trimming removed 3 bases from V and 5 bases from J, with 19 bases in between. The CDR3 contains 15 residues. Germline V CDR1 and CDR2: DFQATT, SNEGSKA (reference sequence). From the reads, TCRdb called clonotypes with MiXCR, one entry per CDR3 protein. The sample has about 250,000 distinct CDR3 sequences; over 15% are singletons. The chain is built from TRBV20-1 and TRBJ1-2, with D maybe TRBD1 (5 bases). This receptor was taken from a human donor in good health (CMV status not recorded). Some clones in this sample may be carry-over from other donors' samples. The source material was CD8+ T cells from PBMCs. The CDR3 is CSARNGGIVPYGYTF. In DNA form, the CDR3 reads TGCAGTGCTAGGAATGGGGGGATCGTACCTTATGGCTACACCTTC.